This entry lists 28 T cell receptor beta chains sequenced from one sample in a study of CD8 T cells in ankylosing spondylitis. TCRdb fed the 5' RACE reads into MiXCR, producing one record per CDR3 protein. Of tens of thousands of distinct CDR3 sequences detected, 27% appear once; the ten largest clones hold roughly 59%. Specimen: blood, either unsorted or a sorted T cell fraction (not recorded which). The receptors were gathered from a male donor with ankylosing spondylitis or in good health (not recorded which).

This chain uses TRBV20-1 with TRBJ2-1; 7 bases are a match to TRBD2. Germline CDR1 is DFQATT and CDR2 is SNEGSKA (reference sequence). Germline trimming cut 5 bases from V and 10 bases from J; bases unmatched to any gene: 8. The CDR3 covers 12 residues. The CDR3 nucleotides are TGCAGTGCTGGGGGGGGGTGGGACGAGCAGTTCTTC. It is translated as CSAGGGWDEQFF.

This chain uses TRBV5-1 with TRBJ1-1; D is undetermined. The CDR3 length is 13 residues. Germline-derived CDR1 and CDR2 are SGHRS and YFSETQ. Trimming took 0 bases from V and 6 from J, leaving 9 bases between them. The CDR3 is CASSLALLAEAFF. The CDR3 nucleotides are TGCGCCAGCAGCTTGGCCCTCTTGGCTGAAGCTTTCTTT.

This chain links TRBV20-1 with TRBJ2-5; D remains unclear. This CDR3 is built from 11 residues. Germline V gene data show CDR1 as DFQATT and CDR2 as SNEGSKA (reference sequence). The ends were cut back, 1 base at V and 5 bases at J, with 5 bases in the middle. As DNA, the CDR3 is TGCAGTGCTAGAGTTCAGGAGACCCAGTACTTC. Protein product: CSARVQETQYF.

The chain joins TRBV12-3 or TRBV12-4 to TRBJ2-5; 11 bases line up with TRBD1. V dropped 5 bases and J dropped 1; count of bases not matched to a gene: 3. This CDR3 has 15 amino acids. The CDR3 DNA follows: TGTGCCAGCAGTGCCGGGACAGGGGGCCAAGAGACCCAGTACTTC. As protein: CASSAGTGGQETQYF.

The rearrangement links TRBV5-6 to TRBJ2-7, with a possible D match to TRBD1 (6 bases). Germline V gene lookup returns CDR1 SGHDT and CDR2 YYEEEE. The CDR3 sequence is 13 residues long. The ends were cut back, 4 bases at V and 7 bases at J, with 15 bases in the middle. The CDR3 spells CASSQFSRGEQYV. As DNA, the CDR3 is TGTGCCAGCAGCCAATTTTCCAGGGGAGAGCAGTACGTC.

This clonotype appeared once. The V gene is TRBV3-1, the J gene TRBJ1-1, with TRBD1 as a possible D gene (6 bases). Germline lookup yields CDR1 LGHDT and CDR2 YNNKEL (reference sequence). V shed 1 base and J shed 4 bases, with 10 bases lying between them. This CDR3 spans 14 amino acids. CDR3 nucleotides: TGTGCCAGCAGCCAAGTCGTACAGGGCACTGAAGCTTTCTTT. Protein product: CASSQVVQGTEAFF.

This clonotype appeared a few times. This chain links TRBV20-1 with TRBJ2-1; D remains unclear. The CDR3 is 14 amino acids. Per germline, CDR1 DFQATT and CDR2 SNEGSKA (reference sequence). Trimming cost V 0 bases and J 6 bases, with 12 bases left between them. The CDR3 DNA reads as TGCAGTGCTAGAGAGATGTGGGGTGGCAATGAGCAGTTCTTC. Protein: CSAREMWGGNEQFF.

The chain carries TRBV27 and TRBJ2-5; D is possibly TRBD1 (6 bases). Germline CDR1 and CDR2: MNHEY and SMNVEV (reference sequence). The CDR3 is 16 residues long. The V end lost 5 bases, the J end lost 3 bases, and 19 bases lay between the germline ends. The CDR3, as DNA: TGTGCCAGCAGTAGGGGTTTACAGGGCGCTGAAGAGACCCAGTACTTC. This encodes CASSRGLQGAEETQYF.

This clonotype has a handful of counts. The V gene is TRBV4-2, the J gene TRBJ2-5; D remains ambiguous. Germline CDR1 is LGHNA and CDR2 is YNFKEQ. V lost 0 bases and J lost 4, with 15 bases in between. The CDR3 covers 16 residues. The CDR3 sequence is CASSQEIFSGTETQYF. In DNA, the CDR3 is TGTGCCAGCAGCCAAGAGATTTTTTCCGGAACAGAGACCCAGTACTTC.

This chain joins TRBV20-1 and TRBJ2-3; 7 nucleotides match TRBD2. Germline CDR1 DFQATT, CDR2 SNEGSKA (reference sequence). Trimming removed 3 bases from V and 4 bases from J; junction bases left unmatched: 7. CDR3 length: 14 residues. Here the CDR3 DNA reads TGCAGTGCTAGTGGGCAGGGAGGGGCAGATACGCAGTATTTT. Translating gives CSASGQGGADTQYF.

This clonotype was picked up a small number of times. The chain recombines TRBV20-1 with TRBJ2-1; TRBD2 aligns across 12 bases. The CDR3 contains 17 residues. Looked up from germline, CDR1 is DFQATT and CDR2 is SNEGSKA (reference sequence). V dropped 5 bases and J dropped 1; count of bases not matched to a gene: 9. CDR3 region: CSALTSGGPISYNEQFF. CDR3 coding DNA: TGCAGTGCTTTGACTAGCGGGGGCCCGATATCCTACAATGAGCAGTTCTTC.

This chain links TRBV7-3 with TRBJ2-2, with D maybe TRBD1 (6 bases). Germline lookup yields CDR1 SGHTA and CDR2 FQGTGA. V was trimmed by 5 bases and J by 0 bases, leaving 10 bases between them. The CDR3 is 15 amino acids. In DNA, the CDR3 is TGTGCCAGCAGCCCGACAGGCCCGAACACCGGGGAGCTGTTTTTT. It codes for CASSPTGPNTGELFF. Full variable domain (missing parts from reference TRBV7-3 and TRBJ2-2): GAGVSQTPSNKVTEKGKYVELRCDPISGHTALYWYRQSLGQGPEFLIYFQGTGAADDSGLPNDRFFAVRPEGSVSTLKIQRTERGDSAVYLCASSPTGPNTGELFFGEGSRLTVL.

In its sample, this clonotype was seen a few times. The chain links TRBV6-5 to TRBJ2-3; TRBD2 matches at 14 bases. Germline values: CDR1 MNHEY, CDR2 SVGAGI. The length of the CDR3 is 15 residues. V shed 4 bases, J shed 6 bases, and the junction held 3 bases outside the gene matches. CDR3 residues: CASSWTSGGSDTQYF. DNA of the CDR3: TGTGCCAGCAGTTGGACTAGCGGGGGGTCTGATACGCAGTATTTT.

This clonotype was observed a few times. V usage is TRBV20-1 and J usage is TRBJ2-3; a weak D match, TRBD2 (7 bases). The CDR3 loop spans 16 amino acids. The germline V gene encodes CDR1 DFQATT and CDR2 SNEGSKA (reference sequence). The germline V and J ends were trimmed by 6 bases and 3 bases, with 22 bases remaining between them. CDR3 nucleotides: TGCAGTGCCGCGATGGGGGCACAGCGGGGAACAGATACGCAGTATTTT. This gives the protein CSAAMGAQRGTDTQYF.

This clonotype has only a few counts. The V call is TRBV7-8, the J call TRBJ2-2; D gene uncertain. V was cut by 1 base and J by 4 bases, with 13 bases left in between. The length of the CDR3 is 16 residues. Per germline, CDR1 SGHVS and CDR2 FQNEAQ. CDR3 region: CASSLGGSRGTGELFF. The CDR3 DNA sequence: TGTGCCAGCAGCTTAGGGGGTAGTCGCGGCACCGGGGAGCTGTTTTTT.

A few counts support this clonotype. This chain connects TRBV6-6 to TRBJ2-3; 7 nucleotides line up with TRBD1. The V gene's germline CDR1 is MNHNY and CDR2 SVGAGI (reference sequence). This CDR3 has 13 amino acids. V shed 6 bases, J shed 5 bases, and the junction held 5 bases outside the gene matches. In nucleotides, the CDR3 is TGTGCCAGCAGCCCGGGGACAGTAGATACGCAGTATTTT. Translated, it gives CASSPGTVDTQYF.

The rearrangement uses TRBV29-1 and TRBJ2-1, with D possibly being TRBD1 or TRBD2 (7 bases each). CDR1 and CDR2 (germline): SQVTM, ANQGSEA. V was pared by 4 bases and J by 4 bases, with 17 bases between. The CDR3 runs 15 residues. The CDR3 protein is CSVGGGAGDYNEQFF. The CDR3 bases are TGCAGCGTTGGAGGGGGCGCGGGAGATTACAATGAGCAGTTCTTC.

This clonotype turned up a few times. The chain has TRBV6-2 or TRBV6-3 and TRBJ2-1; 10 nucleotides agree with TRBD2. The ends lost 2 bases at V and 3 bases at J; junction bases unmatched: 16. Germline V gene lookup returns CDR1 MNHEY and CDR2 SVGEGT. The CDR3 sequence is 20 residues long. The CDR3 bases are TGTGCCAGCAGTTACCCAACACGACTCGGACTAGCGGTTATCTACAATGAGCAGTTCTTC. Protein sequence: CASSYPTRLGLAVIYNEQFF.

In this sample, this clonotype turned up a few times. This rearrangement joins TRBV9 to TRBJ1-5; D possibly corresponds to TRBD1 (6 bases). The germline gives CDR1 SGDLS, CDR2 YYNGEE. This CDR3 has 15 amino acids. Deletions cut 3 bases from V and 4 bases from J, with 14 bases between. Here the CDR3 DNA reads TGTGCCAGCAGCGGGACAGCAACCCTGAATCAGCCCCAGCATTTT. Translated, it gives CASSGTATLNQPQHF.

This clonotype was observed a few times. The chain carries TRBV9 and TRBJ1-2, with unresolved D. Germline CDR1 reads SGDLS; CDR2 reads YYNGEE. V was shortened by 0 bases and J by 2 bases, with 11 bases between the two germline ends. The CDR3 runs 15 residues. The CDR3 reads CASSVATAGNYGYTF. DNA of the CDR3: TGTGCCAGCAGCGTAGCTACGGCGGGGAACTATGGCTACACCTTC.

The rearrangement joins TRBV3-1 to TRBJ2-1; D uncertain. CDR3 size: 13 residues. The V end was cut by 0 bases, the J end by 6 bases, with 6 bases between. In germline, CDR1 is LGHDT, CDR2 YNNKEL (reference sequence). The CDR3 DNA reads as TGTGCCAGCAGCCAAGATCCCCGCAATGAGCAGTTCTTC. Translating gives CASSQDPRNEQFF.

In DNA, the CDR3 is TGTGCCAGCAGTGATCTGAACTCTGGGGCCAACGTCCTGACTTTC. Encoded protein: CASSDLNSGANVLTF. The V gene is TRBV25-1, the J gene TRBJ2-6; no definite D call. The CDR3 is 15 residues long. Per the germline V gene, CDR1 is MGHDK and CDR2 is SYGVNS. The ends were cut back, 3 bases at V and 0 bases at J, with 6 bases in the middle.

There are a few counts of this clonotype. V usage is TRBV20-1 and J usage is TRBJ2-1; D gene unclear. CDR1 DFQATT and CDR2 SNEGSKA come from the germline V gene (reference sequence). This CDR3 region has 16 residues. Trimming pared 2 bases from V and 0 bases from J, leaving 14 bases between. CDR3 in DNA: TGCAGTGCTAGAAGGCTGGCTCGAAGCTCCTACAATGAGCAGTTCTTC. It codes for CSARRLARSSYNEQFF.

J is TRBJ1-5 and V is TRBV2; possible D gene TRBD1, 5 bases. CDR1 and CDR2 (germline): SNHLY, FYNNEI. V was cut by 4 bases and J by 7 bases, with 11 bases left in between. The CDR3 sequence is 13 residues long. CDR3 residues: CASSGRVRQPQHF. The CDR3 DNA sequence: TGTGCCAGCAGTGGCAGGGTTAGGCAGCCCCAGCATTTT.

This clonotype showed up many times. One end of the junction does not line up with germline, which may come from a read error. The V call is TRBV20-1, the J call TRBJ2-4, with 9 bases aligning to TRBD2. CDR3 length: 14 amino acids. CDR1 DFQATT and CDR2 SNEGSKA come from the germline V gene (reference sequence). In DNA form, the CDR3 reads TGCAGTGCTAGAGTAGCGGGAGCCCAAAACATTCAGTACTTC. Its translation: CSARVAGAQNIQYF.

The rearrangement joins TRBV18 to TRBJ2-6; the D is unclear. The CDR3 has 16 residues. Germline V gene data show CDR1 as KGHSH and CDR2 as LQKENI. The ends were cut back, 1 base at V and 0 bases at J, with 7 bases in the middle. The DNA for the CDR3 is TGTGCCAGCTCACCACTTGGGTTCTCTGGGGCCAACGTCCTGACTTTC. Amino acid sequence: CASSPLGFSGANVLTF.

The V call is TRBV20-1, the J call TRBJ2-7; D remains ambiguous. V dropped 2 bases and J dropped 3 bases, with 11 bases sitting between them. This CDR3 region has 13 residues. The germline V gene has CDR1 DFQATT and CDR2 SNEGSKA (reference sequence). This chain's CDR3 is CSARPPGNYEQYV. The CDR3 DNA reads as TGCAGTGCTAGACCCCCCGGTAACTACGAGCAGTACGTC.

The CDR3 nucleotides are TGTGCCATCAGTGTGGGAAAGGGGGCGCCGCAAGATACGCAGTATTTT. Residues: CAISVGKGAPQDTQYF. This chain connects TRBV10-3 to TRBJ2-3, with 7 bases aligning to TRBD1. This CDR3 is built from 16 residues. The V gene's germline CDR1 is ENHRY and CDR2 SYGVKD. J lost 5 bases, V lost 4 bases, and 12 bases had no gene match.